This T cell receptor (beta chain) derives from a study of neoadjuvant anti-PD-1 for oral cavity cancer. At the level of the study: Most patients had three to four biweekly doses of 3 mg/kg nivolumab before resection. Around day 43, patients without progression received a fourth nivolumab dose before surgery.

Study-wide results and caveats: After neoadjuvant nivolumab, PBMC T cell clonality was significantly higher in non-responders than responders.

Notes on this clone: The antigen is undetermined.

TCRdb's copy holds only in-frame clones and misses some; the assay was immunoSEQ multiplex PCR. The data hold approximately 15,000 clones, with 65% to 70% observed a single time. Per germline, CDR1 GTSNPN and CDR2 SVGIG (reference sequence). The J segment lost 2 bases and the V segment lost 7 bases, leaving 10 bases of the junction unmatched. The CDR3 spans 14 residues. The input for sequencing was PBMCs, taken before nivolumab (anti-PD-1) treatment. The chain links TRBV30 to TRBJ2-5; 7 nucleotides align to TRBD1. The receptor comes from a person aged 35-79 years with oral cavity squamous cell carcinoma. CDR3 coding DNA: TGTGCCTCTACCCCCTGGGGACAGCAAGAGACCCAGTACTTC. It is translated as CASTPWGQQETQYF.